Listed below are T cell receptor beta chains from one sample, sequenced in a study of CD8+ T cells in alopecia areata. The table came from immunoSEQ multiplex PCR; TCRdb's copy has only in-frame clones and leaves some out. The sample lists approximately 34,000 clones, 55% occurring once. Material for sequencing was NKG2D-high CD8+ T cells sorted from blood. The receptors here all came from a human donor with alopecia areata. Both conserved end residues are part of each CDR3. Each record gives: clone size, D gene, J gene, V gene, CDR3 DNA, CDR3 protein. A D gene is named only where the DNA matches it firmly. Not every row has a clone size; where given, it reads once, few, many or a size class.

clone_size: NA; d_call: NA; j_call: TRBJ1-1; v_call: TRBV7-6; cdr3_nt: TGTGCCAGCAGCTTAGAAGAGGGGGTGAACACTGAAGCTTTCTTT; cdr3_aa: CASSLEEGVNTEAFF
clone_size: NA; d_call: TRBD1; j_call: TRBJ2-7; v_call: TRBV27; cdr3_nt: TGTGCCAGCAGTTTCCGGGACAGCCGGCATCGGGAGCAGTACTTC; cdr3_aa: CASSFRDSRHREQYF
clone_size: few; d_call: NA; j_call: TRBJ2-4; v_call: TRBV27; cdr3_nt: TGTGCCAGCAGTTTAAACTTCGCGGCCCTTGGGAACATTCAGTACTTC; cdr3_aa: CASSLNFAALGNIQYF
clone_size: NA; d_call: NA; j_call: TRBJ1-1; v_call: TRBV27; cdr3_nt: TGTGCCAGCAGTTTACTGCCAAACACTGAAGCTTTCTTT; cdr3_aa: CASSLLPNTEAFF
clone_size: NA; d_call: NA; j_call: TRBJ1-5; v_call: TRBV7-9; cdr3_nt: TGTGCCAGCAGCTTAGCAGGCTTTCAGCCCCAGCATTTT; cdr3_aa: CASSLAGFQPQHF
clone_size: NA; d_call: NA; j_call: TRBJ1-2; v_call: TRBV29-1; cdr3_nt: TGCAGCGTTGAAGAACCGGGTGGGGACTATGGCTACACCTTC; cdr3_aa: CSVEEPGGDYGYTF
clone_size: few; d_call: NA; j_call: TRBJ2-1; v_call: TRBV11-2; cdr3_nt: TGTGCCAGCAGCTTAGTCGGGACGGAGTACTACAATGAGCAGTTCTTC; cdr3_aa: CASSLVGTEYYNEQFF
clone_size: NA; d_call: NA; j_call: TRBJ1-1; v_call: TRBV29-1; cdr3_nt: TGCAGCGTTGAAGATGTGCCGGAGAACACTGAAGCTTTCTTT; cdr3_aa: CSVEDVPENTEAFF
clone_size: NA; d_call: TRBD1; j_call: TRBJ2-2; v_call: TRBV7-9; cdr3_nt: TGTGCCAGCAGCTCGACCGACAGGGGTTTCGCCGGGGAGCTGTTTTTT; cdr3_aa: CASSSTDRGFAGELFF
clone_size: once; d_call: TRBD2; j_call: TRBJ2-5; v_call: TRBV5-8; cdr3_nt: TGTGCCAGCAGCCAAGGGACTAGCGGCCAAGAGACCCAGTACTTC; cdr3_aa: CASSQGTSGQETQYF
clone_size: NA; d_call: NA; j_call: TRBJ1-1; v_call: TRBV4-2; cdr3_nt: TGTGCCAGCAGCCAAGACGAAGGGGCCAGCACTGAAGCTTTCTTT; cdr3_aa: CASSQDEGASTEAFF
clone_size: NA; d_call: TRBD1; j_call: TRBJ2-1; v_call: TRBV7-9; cdr3_nt: TGTGCCAGCACTCGCCGGGACAGGGACTACAATGAGCAGTTCTTC; cdr3_aa: CASTRRDRDYNEQFF
clone_size: NA; d_call: TRBD1; j_call: TRBJ2-3; v_call: TRBV11-2; cdr3_nt: TGTGCCAGCAGTTTCCTCGACAGGGCAGATACGCAGTATTTT; cdr3_aa: CASSFLDRADTQYF
clone_size: NA; d_call: NA; j_call: TRBJ2-1; v_call: TRBV25-1; cdr3_nt: TGTGCCAGCAGTGAATTCGGCTCCCCTGGGAATGAGCAGTTCTTC; cdr3_aa: CASSEFGSPGNEQFF
clone_size: NA; d_call: NA; j_call: TRBJ2-2; v_call: TRBV10-3; cdr3_nt: TGTGCCATCACCATAGGCGGGAACACCGGGGAGCTGTTTTTT; cdr3_aa: CAITIGGNTGELFF
clone_size: NA; d_call: TRBD1; j_call: TRBJ1-3; v_call: TRBV7-9; cdr3_nt: TGTGCCAGCAGCATCCCACGACAGGGACGGGGAAACACCATATATTTT; cdr3_aa: CASSIPRQGRGNTIYF
clone_size: NA; d_call: TRBD2; j_call: TRBJ2-3; v_call: TRBV27; cdr3_nt: TGTGCCAGCAGTCCCTCACGGGGGGAGGTCACAGATACGCAGTATTTT; cdr3_aa: CASSPSRGEVTDTQYF
clone_size: NA; d_call: NA; j_call: TRBJ1-2; v_call: TRBV19; cdr3_nt: TGTGCCAGTAGTATAACTCCTTGGGGCTACACCTTC; cdr3_aa: CASSITPWGYTF
clone_size: NA; d_call: NA; j_call: TRBJ2-5; v_call: TRBV5-4; cdr3_nt: TGTGCCAGCAGCGTAGAGAACAGGGCCCAGTACTTC; cdr3_aa: CASSVENRAQYF
clone_size: NA; d_call: NA; j_call: TRBJ2-7; v_call: TRBV6-6; cdr3_nt: TGTGCCAGCAGTCCTCATACCTACGAGCAGTACTTC; cdr3_aa: CASSPHTYEQYF
clone_size: NA; d_call: TRBD1; j_call: TRBJ2-7; v_call: TRBV5-1; cdr3_nt: TGCGCCAGCAGACAAGGGACAGAAGGAGGCGAGCAGTACTTC; cdr3_aa: CASRQGTEGGEQYF
clone_size: few; d_call: NA; j_call: TRBJ2-7; v_call: TRBV27; cdr3_nt: TGTGCCAGCAGTCCCAGCGGTACCCTGAACGAGCAGTACTTC; cdr3_aa: CASSPSGTLNEQYF
clone_size: medium-sized; d_call: NA; j_call: TRBJ2-1; v_call: TRBV28; cdr3_nt: TGTGCCAGCAGTTTATCGGCTTACAATGAGCAGTTCTTC; cdr3_aa: CASSLSAYNEQFF
clone_size: NA; d_call: TRBD1; j_call: TRBJ2-7; v_call: TRBV11-2; cdr3_nt: TGTGCCAGCAGTTCCCCCCGCCCCCCGGACAGGGAACTCTACGAGCAGTACTTC; cdr3_aa: CASSSPRPPDRELYEQYF
clone_size: NA; d_call: NA; j_call: TRBJ2-1; v_call: TRBV19; cdr3_nt: TGTGCCACCTGGGCAGCGGTCGACAATGAGCAGTTCTTC; cdr3_aa: CATWAAVDNEQFF
clone_size: NA; d_call: NA; j_call: TRBJ2-4; v_call: TRBV13; cdr3_nt: TGTGCCAGCAGCCCCACCGCGGCCAAAAACATTCAGTACTTC; cdr3_aa: CASSPTAAKNIQYF
clone_size: NA; d_call: NA; j_call: TRBJ2-1; v_call: TRBV19; cdr3_nt: TGTGCCAGTAGTATAGTCGACTCCTCCTACAATGAGCAGTTCTTC; cdr3_aa: CASSIVDSSYNEQFF
clone_size: NA; d_call: TRBD1; j_call: TRBJ1-1; v_call: TRBV29-1; cdr3_nt: TGCAGCGGACAGGGGAGCACTGAAGCTTTCTTT; cdr3_aa: CSGQGSTEAFF
clone_size: few; d_call: NA; j_call: TRBJ2-2; v_call: TRBV10-3; cdr3_nt: TGTGCCATCAGTGAGGAGGTGCGCGGGGAGCTGTTTTTT; cdr3_aa: CAISEEVRGELFF
clone_size: NA; d_call: TRBD2; j_call: TRBJ2-7; v_call: TRBV13; cdr3_nt: TGTGCCAGCAGCTTAGGGGAGCGGGGGGCCATGTACGAGCAGTACTTC; cdr3_aa: CASSLGERGAMYEQYF
clone_size: NA; d_call: NA; j_call: TRBJ1-2; v_call: TRBV7-9; cdr3_nt: TGTGCCAGCAGCCTACAGCGGCGGGAAGAGGACTATGGCTACACCTTC; cdr3_aa: CASSLQRREEDYGYTF
clone_size: few; d_call: NA; j_call: TRBJ2-3; v_call: TRBV7-8; cdr3_nt: TGTGCCAGCAGCATTACGGGACGTTCTAGCACAGATACGCAGTATTTT; cdr3_aa: CASSITGRSSTDTQYF
clone_size: NA; d_call: NA; j_call: TRBJ2-1; v_call: TRBV5-6; cdr3_nt: TGTGCCAGCAGCTTTGGTAGTAGTTCGAGCAATGAGCAGTTCTTC; cdr3_aa: CASSFGSSSSNEQFF
clone_size: NA; d_call: NA; j_call: TRBJ2-1; v_call: TRBV28; cdr3_nt: TGTGCCAGCAGTTTTGGGAAAGCGGAGAAAAACTACAATGAGCAGTTCTTC; cdr3_aa: CASSFGKAEKNYNEQFF
clone_size: NA; d_call: NA; j_call: TRBJ2-6; v_call: TRBV2; cdr3_nt: TGTGCCAGCAGTCCCCGCGAAGGGGCCCCCTCTGGGGCCAACGTCCTGACTTTC; cdr3_aa: CASSPREGAPSGANVLTF
clone_size: NA; d_call: NA; j_call: TRBJ1-1; v_call: TRBV6-5; cdr3_nt: TGTGCCAGCAGAGTCGTAGGGAACACTGAAGCTTTCTTT; cdr3_aa: CASRVVGNTEAFF
clone_size: NA; d_call: NA; j_call: TRBJ2-2; v_call: TRBV9; cdr3_nt: TGTGCCAGCAGCGTAGCAGTTCCCGGGGAGCTGTTTTTT; cdr3_aa: CASSVAVPGELFF
clone_size: NA; d_call: TRBD1; j_call: TRBJ2-1; v_call: TRBV7-9; cdr3_nt: TGTGCCAGCAGCCCCCGGGACAGGAGTGGGAGGGAGCAGTTCTTC; cdr3_aa: CASSPRDRSGREQFF
clone_size: NA; d_call: NA; j_call: TRBJ1-2; v_call: TRBV27; cdr3_nt: TGTGCCAGCAGTCGATCGATAGGCACTGGCTACACCTTC; cdr3_aa: CASSRSIGTGYTF
clone_size: few; d_call: TRBD2; j_call: TRBJ2-1; v_call: TRBV5-1; cdr3_nt: TGCGCCAGCAGCCCGACTAGCCGGGATGAGCAGTTCTTC; cdr3_aa: CASSPTSRDEQFF
clone_size: NA; d_call: NA; j_call: TRBJ2-1; v_call: TRBV7-9; cdr3_nt: TGTGCCAGCAGCTTAGGTCCTGAGCAGTTCTTC; cdr3_aa: CASSLGPEQFF
clone_size: NA; d_call: TRBD1; j_call: TRBJ1-2; v_call: TRBV29-1; cdr3_nt: TGCAGCGTTACAGAACAGGGGGCAGGGTATGGCTACACCTTC; cdr3_aa: CSVTEQGAGYGYTF
clone_size: few; d_call: NA; j_call: TRBJ2-1; v_call: TRBV9; cdr3_nt: TGTGCCAGTGCTTGGCGGAATGAGCAGTTCTTC; cdr3_aa: CASAWRNEQFF
clone_size: few; d_call: TRBD1; j_call: TRBJ1-2; v_call: TRBV5-1; cdr3_nt: TGCGCCAGCAGCCGCGGGACAGGACGGGAAAGCTATGGCTACACCTTC; cdr3_aa: CASSRGTGRESYGYTF
clone_size: NA; d_call: NA; j_call: TRBJ2-1; v_call: TRBV12-5; cdr3_nt: TGTGCTAGTGGTTTCACCGGACACCTATACAATGAGCAGTTCTTC; cdr3_aa: CASGFTGHLYNEQFF
clone_size: NA; d_call: TRBD1; j_call: TRBJ2-2; v_call: TRBV9; cdr3_nt: TGTGCCAGCGGACAGGACAGGGGAGGCGGGGAGCTGTTTTTT; cdr3_aa: CASGQDRGGGELFF
clone_size: NA; d_call: TRBD1; j_call: TRBJ1-2; v_call: TRBV9; cdr3_nt: TGTGCCAGCAGCCACCCGCGGGGACAGGGAGGAGGCTACACCTTC; cdr3_aa: CASSHPRGQGGGYTF
clone_size: NA; d_call: TRBD2; j_call: TRBJ2-7; v_call: TRBV29-1; cdr3_nt: TGCAGCGTTTCTGCCCTCCGGGAGGGGAAAGTTCCCTACGAGCAGTACTTC; cdr3_aa: CSVSALREGKVPYEQYF
clone_size: few; d_call: NA; j_call: TRBJ1-1; v_call: TRBV18; cdr3_nt: TGTGCCAGCTCACCACCGGGGGGCATGAACACTGAAGCTTTCTTT; cdr3_aa: CASSPPGGMNTEAFF